These 17 T cell receptor beta chains were sequenced from one sample in a study of T cells in Graves' hyperthyroidism and ophthalmopathy (dated by TCRdb to between 2019 and 2020). The library was generated by multiplex PCR. Sequencing was carried out with an Illumina HiSeq 2000. The TCR beta CDR3 regions were amplified from the RNA transcripts. For the first round of RT-PCR on the TCR CDR3, the HTBI primer set was used together with the Qiagen OneStep RT-PCR kit. In TCRdb, the public reads were trimmed at Q25 with fastp and aligned with MiXCR, with productive beta chains retained. Each CDR3 protein gets just one entry, which takes the most common genes and DNA from the rows behind it. For this sample the table gives about 360,000 distinct CDR3 sequences, of which around 14% were detected only once. The ten largest clones add up to about 9.1% of the sample. Sequencing was done on a sample of blood. The receptors were sampled from a woman aged 18-29 years with Graves' hyperthyroidism.

This clonotype was recorded many times. The chain joins TRBV11-2 to TRBJ2-5, with D possibly being TRBD1 (5 bases). The CDR3 covers 12 residues. The V gene lost 6 bases and the J gene lost 2 bases, with 7 bases spanning the gap. CDR1 is SGHAT and CDR2 is FQNNGV in the germline V gene. CDR3 amino acids: CASSKGQETQYF. The CDR3 DNA sequence: TGTGCCAGCAGTAAGGGGCAAGAGACCCAGTACTTC.

The chain recombines TRBV6-1 with TRBJ1-5; D gene uncertain. The V and J ends lost 4 bases and 2 bases respectively, with 21 bases between them. The CDR3 is made up of 18 amino acids. Per the germline V gene, CDR1 is MNHNS and CDR2 is SASEGT. The CDR3 region is CASSGRAIERKGNQPQHF. CDR3 nucleotides: TGTGCCAGCAGTGGGCGGGCGATCGAGCGGAAGGGCAATCAGCCCCAGCATTTT.

This clonotype was counted many times. The chain recombines TRBV3-1 with TRBJ2-3, with 12 bases identical to TRBD2. The CDR3 consists of 15 residues. Germline V CDR1 and CDR2: LGHDT, YNNKEL (reference sequence). V dropped 3 bases and J dropped 3; count of bases not matched to a gene: 1. The CDR3 reads CASSQGTSGTDTQYF. CDR3 nucleotide sequence: TGTGCCAGCAGCCAGGGGACTAGCGGGACAGATACGCAGTATTTT.

CDR3 amino acids: CASSQPGPLGAFF. For the CDR3, the DNA is TGTGCCAGCTCACAGCCGGGACCCCTGGGAGCTTTCTTT. V is TRBV18 and J is TRBJ1-1; the D gene is possibly TRBD1 (5 bases). Germline CDR1 KGHSH, CDR2 LQKENI. The ends were cut back, 4 bases at V and 10 bases at J, with 16 bases in the middle. The CDR3 has 13 amino acids.

This clonotype was recorded at least ten times. The chain recombines TRBV3-1 with TRBJ1-5, with D unclear. Trimming removed 5 bases from V and 0 bases from J, with 11 bases in between. The CDR3 covers 15 residues. Germline CDR1 LGHDT, CDR2 YNNKEL (reference sequence). The CDR3 DNA follows: TGTGCCAGCAGCTCCGCTCGGAATAGCAATCAGCCCCAGCATTTT. Translation: CASSSARNSNQPQHF.

This clonotype was seen a few times. The chain is built from TRBV7-2 and TRBJ1-3; D may be TRBD1 (6 bases). V lost 5 bases and J lost 0, with 11 bases in between. This CDR3 region has 15 residues. CDR1 and CDR2 (germline): SGHTA, FQGNSA. The CDR3 DNA sequence: TGTGCCAGCAGCCCGGGACACAACTCTGGAAACACCATATATTTT. Protein product: CASSPGHNSGNTIYF.

This chain connects TRBV28 to TRBJ1-4, with D maybe TRBD1 (6 bases). CDR3 length: 17 residues. With 3 bases removed from V and 2 bases from J, the gap between germline ends came to 16 bases. Germline CDR1 and CDR2: MDHEN and SYDVKM. The CDR3: CASSLDWGLGTNEKLFF. In DNA form, the CDR3 reads TGTGCCAGCAGTTTGGATTGGGGGCTCGGCACTAATGAAAAACTGTTTTTT.

CDR3 nucleotides: TGTGCCAGCACCAAACCGTTGGTGGGGGAGCAGTACTTC. Translation: CASTKPLVGEQYF. The chain is built from TRBV28 and TRBJ2-7; no reliable D call. V gave up 7 bases and J gave up 7 bases, with 17 bases separating them. The germline gives CDR1 MDHEN, CDR2 SYDVKM. The CDR3 runs 13 residues.

This clonotype was observed a handful of times. The chain is built from TRBV4-1 and TRBJ2-2; D is tentatively TRBD1 or TRBD2 (5 bases each). Germline CDR1 and CDR2: MGHRA and YSYEKL. The CDR3 extends over 16 amino acids. V lost 0 bases to trimming and J lost 5 bases, with 13 bases between them. The CDR3 bases are TGCGCCAGCAGCCAAGAGTTGGGGGTGAAGACCGGGGAGCTGTTTTTT. It codes for CASSQELGVKTGELFF.

The table lists this clonotype with a few counts. The chain uses TRBV3-1 and TRBJ2-5; 9 nucleotides agree with TRBD2. The CDR3 covers 16 residues. V lost 0 bases to trimming and J lost 5 bases; unmatched junction nucleotides: 7. The germline V gene has CDR1 LGHDT and CDR2 YNNKEL (reference sequence). CDR3 nucleotide sequence: TGTGCCAGCAGCCAAGATGCTAGCGGGATCTGGGAGACCCAGTACTTC. Amino acid sequence: CASSQDASGIWETQYF.

This clonotype occurred many times. V and J are TRBV2 and TRBJ1-1; D possibly corresponds to TRBD1 (5 bases). Germline CDR1 is SNHLY and CDR2 is FYNNEI. Trimming took 11 bases from V and 0 from J, leaving 10 bases between them. CDR3 length: 12 amino acids. The CDR3 DNA reads TGTGCCGGAGGGGATCTGAACACTGAAGCTTTCTTT. Residues: CAGGDLNTEAFF.

This clonotype was observed many times. The rearrangement links TRBV12-3 or TRBV12-4 to TRBJ2-1; 9 bases line up with TRBD2. Losses at the gene ends were 4 bases for V and 10 bases for J; bases not matched to a gene: 11. CDR3 length: 15 amino acids. Here the CDR3 DNA reads TGTGCCAGCAGTTCCACTAGCGGGCTAGCCAACGAGCAGTTCTTC. It encodes CASSSTSGLANEQFF.

This clonotype was seen a few times. The genes are TRBV28 and TRBJ2-1; 7 bases agree with TRBD2. Looked up from germline, CDR1 is MDHEN and CDR2 is SYDVKM. With V trimmed by 4 bases and J by 6 bases, 9 bases remained unmatched. This CDR3 is built from 15 residues. This chain's CDR3 is CASSSGRERGNEQFF. The CDR3 DNA follows: TGTGCCAGCAGTTCGGGGCGGGAGAGGGGCAATGAGCAGTTCTTC. The full variable domain, rest sourced from reference TRBV28 and TRBJ2-1, is DVKVTQSSRYLVKRTGEKVFLECVQDMDHENMFWYRQDPGLGLRLIYFSYDVKMKEKGDIPEGYSVSREKKERFSLILESASTNQTSMYLCASSSGRERGNEQFFGPGTRLTVL.

This clonotype was observed many times. V is TRBV7-8 and J is TRBJ2-3; weak D call: TRBD1 (5 bases). V lost 3 bases and J 2 bases, leaving 9 bases between the germline ends. CDR1 is SGHVS and CDR2 is FQNEAQ in the germline V gene. CDR3 size: 14 residues. This chain's CDR3 is CASSFDRNTDTQYF. CDR3 bases: TGTGCCAGCAGCTTCGACAGAAACACAGATACGCAGTATTTT.

This clonotype was seen at least ten times. The genes are TRBV2 and TRBJ1-5, with D maybe TRBD1 (6 bases). Germline values: CDR1 SNHLY, CDR2 FYNNEI. This CDR3 contains 14 residues. V lost 8 bases and J 0 bases, leaving 11 bases between the germline ends. For the CDR3, the DNA is TGTGCCAGCCGGGACATTCATAGCAATCAGCCCCAGCATTTT. It translates to CASRDIHSNQPQHF.

This clonotype was picked up many times. CDR3 bases: TGTGCCAGCAGCGACGACAGGTCGGTCCGGGATTCACCCCTCCACTTT. The encoded protein is CASSDDRSVRDSPLHF. V is TRBV2 and J is TRBJ1-6, with a weak D call TRBD1 (6 bases). This CDR3 has 16 residues. The germline V and J ends were trimmed by 6 bases and 8 bases, with 20 bases remaining between them. The germline V gene has CDR1 SNHLY and CDR2 FYNNEI.

This clonotype has ten or more counts. The rearrangement links TRBV12-3 or TRBV12-4 to TRBJ2-1; 8 bases are a match to TRBD2. V gave up 6 bases and J gave up 4 bases; unmatched junction bases: 11. The CDR3 spans 16 residues. For the CDR3, the DNA is TGTGCCAGCAGCCCGGGCAGCGGGGGCTGGTACAATGAGCAGTTCTTC. This encodes CASSPGSGGWYNEQFF.